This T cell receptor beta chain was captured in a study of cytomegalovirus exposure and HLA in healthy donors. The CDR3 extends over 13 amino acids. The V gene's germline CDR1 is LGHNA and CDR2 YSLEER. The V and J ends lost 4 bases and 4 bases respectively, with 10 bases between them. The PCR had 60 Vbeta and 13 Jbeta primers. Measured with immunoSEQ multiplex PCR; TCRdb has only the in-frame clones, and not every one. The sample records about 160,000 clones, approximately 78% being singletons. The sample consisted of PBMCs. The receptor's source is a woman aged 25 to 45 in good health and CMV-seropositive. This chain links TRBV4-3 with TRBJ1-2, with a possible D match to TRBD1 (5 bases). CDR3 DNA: TGCGCCAGCAGCCTTATCGGGGGCTATGGCTACACCTTC. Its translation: CASSLIGGYGYTF.